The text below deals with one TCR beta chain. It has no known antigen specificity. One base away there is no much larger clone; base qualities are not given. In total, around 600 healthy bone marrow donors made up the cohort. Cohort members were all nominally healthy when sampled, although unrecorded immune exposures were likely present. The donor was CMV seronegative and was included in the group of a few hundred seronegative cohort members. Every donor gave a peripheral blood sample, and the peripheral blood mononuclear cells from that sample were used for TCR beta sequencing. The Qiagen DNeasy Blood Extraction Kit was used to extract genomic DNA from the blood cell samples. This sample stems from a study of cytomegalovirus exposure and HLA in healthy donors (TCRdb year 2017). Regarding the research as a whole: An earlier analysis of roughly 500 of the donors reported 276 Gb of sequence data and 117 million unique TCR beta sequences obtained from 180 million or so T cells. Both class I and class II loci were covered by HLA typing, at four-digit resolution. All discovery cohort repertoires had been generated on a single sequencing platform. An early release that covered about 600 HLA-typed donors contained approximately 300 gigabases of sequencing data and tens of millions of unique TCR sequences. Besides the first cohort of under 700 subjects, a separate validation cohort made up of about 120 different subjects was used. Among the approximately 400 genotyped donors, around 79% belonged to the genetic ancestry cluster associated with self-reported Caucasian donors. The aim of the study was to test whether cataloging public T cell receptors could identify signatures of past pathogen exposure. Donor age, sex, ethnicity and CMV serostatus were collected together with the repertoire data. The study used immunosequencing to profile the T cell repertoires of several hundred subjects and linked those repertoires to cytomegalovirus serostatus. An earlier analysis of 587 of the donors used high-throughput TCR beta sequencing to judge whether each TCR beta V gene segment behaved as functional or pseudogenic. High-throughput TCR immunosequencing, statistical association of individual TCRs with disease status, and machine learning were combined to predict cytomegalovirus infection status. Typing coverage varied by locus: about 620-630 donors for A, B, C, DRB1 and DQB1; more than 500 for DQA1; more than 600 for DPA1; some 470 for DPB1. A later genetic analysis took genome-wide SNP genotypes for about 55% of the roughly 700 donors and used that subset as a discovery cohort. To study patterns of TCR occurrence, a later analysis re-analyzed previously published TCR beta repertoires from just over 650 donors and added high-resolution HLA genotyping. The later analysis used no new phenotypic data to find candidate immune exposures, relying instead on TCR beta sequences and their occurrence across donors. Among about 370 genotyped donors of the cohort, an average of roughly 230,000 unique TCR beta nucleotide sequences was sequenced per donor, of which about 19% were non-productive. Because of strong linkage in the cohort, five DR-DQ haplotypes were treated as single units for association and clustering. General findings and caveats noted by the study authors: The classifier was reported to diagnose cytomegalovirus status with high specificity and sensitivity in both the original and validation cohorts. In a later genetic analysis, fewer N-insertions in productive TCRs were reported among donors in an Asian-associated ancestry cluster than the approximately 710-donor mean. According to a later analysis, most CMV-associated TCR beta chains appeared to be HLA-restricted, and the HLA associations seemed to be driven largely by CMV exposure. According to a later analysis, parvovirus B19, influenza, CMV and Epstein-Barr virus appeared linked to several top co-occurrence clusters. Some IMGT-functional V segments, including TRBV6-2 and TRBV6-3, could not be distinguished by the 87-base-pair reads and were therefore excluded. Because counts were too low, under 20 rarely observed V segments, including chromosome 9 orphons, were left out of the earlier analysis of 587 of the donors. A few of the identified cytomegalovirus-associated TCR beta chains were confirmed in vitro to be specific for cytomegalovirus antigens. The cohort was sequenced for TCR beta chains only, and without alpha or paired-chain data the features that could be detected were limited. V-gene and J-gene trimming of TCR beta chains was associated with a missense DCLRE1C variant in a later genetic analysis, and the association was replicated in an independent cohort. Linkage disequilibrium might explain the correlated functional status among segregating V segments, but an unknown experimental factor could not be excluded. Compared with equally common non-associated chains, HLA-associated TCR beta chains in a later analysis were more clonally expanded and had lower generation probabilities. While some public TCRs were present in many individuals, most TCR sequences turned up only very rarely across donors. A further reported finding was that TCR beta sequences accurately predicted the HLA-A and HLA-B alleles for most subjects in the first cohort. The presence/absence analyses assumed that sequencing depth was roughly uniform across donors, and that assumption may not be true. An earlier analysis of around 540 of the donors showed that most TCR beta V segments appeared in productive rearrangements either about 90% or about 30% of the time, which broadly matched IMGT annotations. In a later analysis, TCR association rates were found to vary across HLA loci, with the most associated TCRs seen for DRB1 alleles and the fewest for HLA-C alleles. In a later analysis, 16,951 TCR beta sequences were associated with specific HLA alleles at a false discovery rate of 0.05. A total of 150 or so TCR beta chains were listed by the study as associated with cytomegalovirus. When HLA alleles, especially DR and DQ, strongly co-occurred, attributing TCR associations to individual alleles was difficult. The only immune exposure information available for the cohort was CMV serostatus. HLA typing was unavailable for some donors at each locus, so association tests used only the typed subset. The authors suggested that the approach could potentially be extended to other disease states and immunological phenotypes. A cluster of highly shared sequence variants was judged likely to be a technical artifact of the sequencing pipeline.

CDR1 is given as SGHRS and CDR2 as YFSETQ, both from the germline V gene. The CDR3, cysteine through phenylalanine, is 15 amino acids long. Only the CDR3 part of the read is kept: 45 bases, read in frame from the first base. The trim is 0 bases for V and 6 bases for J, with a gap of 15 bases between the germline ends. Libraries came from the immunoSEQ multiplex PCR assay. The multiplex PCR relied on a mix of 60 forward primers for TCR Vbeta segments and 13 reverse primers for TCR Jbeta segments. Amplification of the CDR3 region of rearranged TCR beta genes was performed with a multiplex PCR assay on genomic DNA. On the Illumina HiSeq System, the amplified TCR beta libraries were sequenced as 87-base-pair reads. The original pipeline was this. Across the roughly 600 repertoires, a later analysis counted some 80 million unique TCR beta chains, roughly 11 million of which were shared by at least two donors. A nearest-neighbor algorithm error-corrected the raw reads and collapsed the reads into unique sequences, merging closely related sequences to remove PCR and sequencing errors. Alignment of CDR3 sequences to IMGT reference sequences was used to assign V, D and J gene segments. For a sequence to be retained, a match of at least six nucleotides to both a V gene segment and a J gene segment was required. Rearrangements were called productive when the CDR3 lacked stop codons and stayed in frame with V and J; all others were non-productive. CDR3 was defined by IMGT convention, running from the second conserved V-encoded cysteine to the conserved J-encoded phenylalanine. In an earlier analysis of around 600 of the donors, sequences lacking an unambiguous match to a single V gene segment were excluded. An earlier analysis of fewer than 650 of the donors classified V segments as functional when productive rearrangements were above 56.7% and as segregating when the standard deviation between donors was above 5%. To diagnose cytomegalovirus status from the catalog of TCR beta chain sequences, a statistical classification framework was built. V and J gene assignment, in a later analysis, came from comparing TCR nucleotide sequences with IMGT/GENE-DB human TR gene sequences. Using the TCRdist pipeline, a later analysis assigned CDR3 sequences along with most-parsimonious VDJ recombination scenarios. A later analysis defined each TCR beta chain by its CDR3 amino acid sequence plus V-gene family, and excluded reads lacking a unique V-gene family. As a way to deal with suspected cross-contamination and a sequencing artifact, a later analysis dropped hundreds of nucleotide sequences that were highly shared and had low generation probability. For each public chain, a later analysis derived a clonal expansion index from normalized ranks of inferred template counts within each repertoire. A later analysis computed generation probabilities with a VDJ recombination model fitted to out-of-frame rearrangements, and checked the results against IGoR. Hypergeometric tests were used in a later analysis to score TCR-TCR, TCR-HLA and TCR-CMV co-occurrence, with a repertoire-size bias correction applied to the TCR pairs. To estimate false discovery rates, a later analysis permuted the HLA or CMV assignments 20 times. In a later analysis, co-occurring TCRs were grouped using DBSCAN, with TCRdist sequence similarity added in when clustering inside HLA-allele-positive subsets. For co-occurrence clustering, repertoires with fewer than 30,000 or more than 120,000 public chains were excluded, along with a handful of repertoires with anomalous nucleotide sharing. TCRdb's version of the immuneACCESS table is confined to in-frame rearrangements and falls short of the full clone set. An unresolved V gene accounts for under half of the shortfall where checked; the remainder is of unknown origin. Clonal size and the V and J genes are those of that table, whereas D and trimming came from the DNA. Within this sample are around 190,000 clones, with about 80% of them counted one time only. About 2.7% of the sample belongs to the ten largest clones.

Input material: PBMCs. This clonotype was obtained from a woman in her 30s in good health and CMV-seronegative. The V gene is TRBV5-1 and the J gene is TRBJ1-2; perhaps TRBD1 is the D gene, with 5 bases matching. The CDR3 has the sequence CASSLGTGGTDGYTF. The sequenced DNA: TGCGCCAGCAGCTTGGGTACGGGGGGGACCGATGGCTACACCTTC.